The T cell receptor (beta chain) described here comes from a study of CD8 T cells in Susac syndrome. Overall study context: Treatment status at blood draw for the Susac syndrome patients was therapy-naive, corticosteroids, or intravenous immunoglobulin alone. Regarding the study as a whole: As the study acknowledged, the number of individuals who were part of its TCR sequencing and HLA analysis was relatively small.

Diagnostic criteria for definite or probable disease, in their recently defined form, were met by the patients with Susac syndrome. Random hexamers were used to reverse transcribe an amount of about 0.45 to 1 ug RNA. MiXCR, applied by TCRdb to the immunoSEQ multiplex PCR reads, yields one record per CDR3 protein. The sample shows 85,000 to 120,000 distinct CDR3 sequences, around 94% of them seen only once. The CDR3 runs 13 residues. The germline V gene encodes CDR1 MNHEY and CDR2 SVGAGI. The V end was cut by 2 bases, the J end by 3 bases, with 7 bases between. With respect to this clonotype: The antigen is unknown.

This sequence was found in a human donor with Susac syndrome. Sequencing was done on a sample of CD8+ T cells from PBMCs. The gene calls are TRBV6-5 and TRBJ1-1; maybe TRBD1 (5 bases). The CDR3 sequence is CASSYGGDTEAFF. The CDR3 nucleotides are TGTGCCAGCAGTTACGGGGGTGACACTGAAGCTTTCTTT.